The 5 T cell receptor beta chains presented below share a single source sample, sequenced in a study of cytomegalovirus exposure and HLA in healthy donors. The PCR was carried out with 60 Vbeta primers and 13 Jbeta primers. This table comes from immunoSEQ multiplex PCR, and its TCRdb copy is limited to in-frame clones, with some not included. The sample contains 130,000 to 150,000 clones, around 79% of which appear only once. Sequenced material: PBMCs. The receptors originated from a woman in her thirties or forties in good health and CMV-seropositive.

The chain joins TRBV6-1 to TRBJ2-7, with D possibly matching TRBD1 (5 bases). Per germline, CDR1 MNHNS and CDR2 SASEGT. CDR3 size: 13 residues. Deletions cut 8 bases from V and 3 bases from J, with 14 bases between. The CDR3 spells CASGLGQIYEQYF. The CDR3 DNA is TGTGCCAGCGGCCTCGGACAAATCTACGAGCAGTACTTC.

For this clone: The sample holds other DNA sequences that translate to the same CDR3. V usage is TRBV11-2 and J usage is TRBJ2-2; 8 bases align to TRBD1. The length of the CDR3 is 14 residues. V dropped 4 bases and J dropped 5; count of bases not matched to a gene: 3. Germline CDR1 and CDR2: SGHAT and FQNNGV. DNA of the CDR3: TGTGCCAGCAGCTCACAGGGGGGTACCGGGGAGCTGTTTTTT. Protein: CASSSQGGTGELFF.

Here the CDR3 reads CASRPGLPADTQYF. As DNA, the CDR3 is TGTGCCAGCAGACCGGGACTTCCCGCAGATACGCAGTATTTT. The V call is TRBV6-5, the J call TRBJ2-3, with D perhaps matching TRBD2 (6 bases). Between the trimmed V and J ends, which lost 6 bases and 4 bases, there was a span of 14 bases. CDR1 MNHEY and CDR2 SVGAGI come from the germline V gene. This CDR3 comprises 14 residues.

The chain uses TRBV18 and TRBJ2-7, with 11 bases aligning to TRBD2. With 2 bases clipped from V and 7 bases from J, the junction kept 13 bases outside the gene matches. The CDR3 has 17 residues. The germline V gene encodes CDR1 KGHSH and CDR2 LQKENI. The CDR3 bases are TGTGCCAGCTCACCAGGCACTAGCGGGGGTCAACCGGGGGAGCAGTACTTC. This translates into CASSPGTSGGQPGEQYF.

This chain uses TRBV6-5 with TRBJ2-2; D might be TRBD1 (5 bases). There are 14 residues in the CDR3. V was trimmed by 3 bases and J by 7 bases, leaving 12 bases between them. In germline, CDR1 is MNHEY, CDR2 SVGAGI. CDR3 sequence (DNA): TGTGCCAGCAGTTATAAGGGGCTGGGCGGGGAGCTGTTTTTT. Protein: CASSYKGLGGELFF.